This entry lists 30 T cell receptor beta chains sequenced from one sample in a study of metastatic and nonmetastatic thyroid tumors. Thyroid surgery was performed in patients who had received no treatment beforehand. TCRdb re-called clones from the PCR reads using MiXCR. The repertoire holds over 8,000 clones, with 23% as singletons. Sequenced: tumor tissue. The origin of the receptors is a female donor with papillary thyroid cancer or a benign thyroid nodule (not recorded which). Some clones in this sample may be carry-over from other donors' samples.

Only a few counts were recorded for this clone. V usage is TRBV18 and J usage is TRBJ2-5; D remains unclear. The germline gives CDR1 KGHSH, CDR2 LQKENI. V lost 5 bases to trimming and J lost 0 bases, with 4 bases between them. CDR3 length equals 12 residues. The CDR3: CASSIDQETQYF. In DNA, the CDR3 is TGTGCCAGCTCAATAGACCAAGAGACCCAGTACTTC.

The sample holds many counts of this clone. This chain links TRBV19 with TRBJ2-2, with TRBD1 identical over 9 bases. The CDR3 is 17 amino acids. V dropped 7 bases and J dropped 1; count of bases not matched to a gene: 10. Germline values: CDR1 LNHDA, CDR2 SQIVND (reference sequence). CDR3 bases: TGTGCCAGTACACGGGACAGGGAGAGACGGAACACCGGGGAGCTGTTTTTT. Its protein is CASTRDRERRNTGELFF.

This clone was detected only a few times. The chain combines TRBV6-1 with TRBJ2-1; 8 positions match TRBD2. Germline-derived CDR1 and CDR2 are MNHNS and SASEGT. CDR3 length equals 15 residues. The V gene end was trimmed by 4 bases and the J gene end by 8 bases; junction bases not matched to a gene: 10. DNA of the CDR3: TGTGCCAGCAGTGTGGAGAGCGGGAGTGGGGATGAGCAGTTCTTC. Translation gives CASSVESGSGDEQFF.

The V and J genes are TRBV6-9 and TRBJ1-4; D is unresolved. Germline V gene sequence: CDR1 MNHGY, CDR2 SVAAGI. V was clipped by 5 bases and J by 7 bases, with 2 bases between them. The CDR3 is 10 residues long. For the CDR3, the DNA is TGTGCCAGCAGTGTTGAAAAACTGTTTTTT. It codes for CASSVEKLFF.

Of note for this clone: At one end, the junction sequence differs from germline, possibly due to a read error. The chain joins TRBV15 to TRBJ2-1, with 9 bases identical to TRBD1. The CDR3 spans 14 residues. From germline, CDR1 is LNHNV and CDR2 YYDKDF (reference sequence). CDR3 region: CSTTAVTGGNEQFF. As DNA, the CDR3 is TGTTCCACCACCGCCGTGACAGGGGGGAATGAGCAGTTCTTC.

At least ten counts were recorded for this clone. The chain joins TRBV7-2 to TRBJ1-1; no clear D gene. The CDR3 spans 13 residues. Germline CDR1 reads SGHTA; CDR2 reads FQGNSA. The germline V and J ends were trimmed by 5 bases and 0 bases, with 7 bases remaining between them. The CDR3 nucleotides read TGTGCCAGCAGCCCAATGATGAACACTGAAGCTTTCTTT. Its protein product is CASSPMMNTEAFF.

This clone was detected only a few times. V is TRBV28 and J is TRBJ2-1; 10 bases line up with TRBD1. The ends lost 8 bases at V and 6 bases at J; junction bases unmatched: 7. The germline CDR1 and CDR2 sequences are MDHEN and SYDVKM. The CDR3 is made up of 14 amino acids. In nucleotides, the CDR3 is TGTGCCAGCTCCTCATGGACAGGGGGCAATGAGCAGTTCTTC. As protein: CASSSWTGGNEQFF.

The chain has TRBV18 and TRBJ2-2; D perhaps matches TRBD1 (5 bases). The CDR3 has 16 residues. The germline V gene encodes CDR1 KGHSH and CDR2 LQKENI. Trimming took off 0 bases at V and 5 bases at J, with 13 bases between the two ends. The CDR3 nucleotides are TGTGCCAGCTCACCACCCGGGCAGGGCGGAACCGGGGAGCTGTTTTTT. It specifies CASSPPGQGGTGELFF.

At least ten counts were recorded for this clone. The CDR3 DNA reads as TGTGCCAGCAGAGGGGTGAAGGAATCATGGTTCTTC. Its translation: CASRGVKESWFF. This chain uses TRBV5-5 with TRBJ2-1, with D perhaps TRBD1 (5 bases). V was trimmed by 5 bases and J by 15 bases, leaving 18 bases between them. In germline, CDR1 is SGHKS, CDR2 YYEKEE (reference sequence). The CDR3 consists of 12 residues.

In its sample, this clone was seen many times. The rearrangement uses TRBV12-3 or TRBV12-4 and TRBJ1-1; possible D gene TRBD1, 5 bases. The CDR3 loop spans 14 amino acids. Trimming took off 3 bases at V and 1 base at J, with 9 bases between the two ends. The DNA of the CDR3 is TGTGCCAGCAGTTTCACCGGGACGAACACTGAAGCTTTCTTT. This translates into CASSFTGTNTEAFF.

A few counts support this clone. The V call is TRBV6-1, the J call TRBJ2-1, with D perhaps TRBD1 (5 bases). The CDR3 loop spans 13 amino acids. The V gene's germline CDR1 is MNHNS and CDR2 SASEGT. Trimming cost V 4 bases and J 3 bases, with 7 bases left between them. Here the CDR3 reads CASSGTYYNEQFF. The DNA for the CDR3 is TGTGCCAGCAGTGGGACATACTACAATGAGCAGTTCTTC.

Relative to its sample, this clone is medium-sized. CDR3 bases: TGTGCCACTCCCACCCGAAGACCCGATCAGCCCCAGCATTTT. This sequence encodes CATPTRRPDQPQHF. The chain employs TRBV27 and TRBJ1-5; no reliable D call. This CDR3 region has 14 residues. V was pared by 10 bases and J by 5 bases, with 18 bases between. The germline V gene encodes CDR1 MNHEY and CDR2 SMNVEV (reference sequence).

This chain links TRBV6-5 with TRBJ2-7; D call uncertain. The germline V gene has CDR1 MNHEY and CDR2 SVGAGI. V lost 0 bases to trimming and J lost 7 bases, with 10 bases between them. CDR3 length: 13 residues. The DNA for the CDR3 is TGTGCCAGCAGTTACTCCTCCGGTAATGAGCAGTACTTC. Residues: CASSYSSGNEQYF.

In this sample, this clone turned up a few times. This chain uses TRBV6-1 with TRBJ2-7; D is perhaps TRBD1 (6 bases). The CDR3 length is 16 residues. The germline CDR1 and CDR2 sequences are MNHNS and SASEGT. V dropped 6 bases and J dropped 3 bases, with 21 bases sitting between them. The CDR3 loop is CASSPFRTDLYYEQYF. In DNA form, the CDR3 reads TGTGCCAGCAGCCCGTTTAGGACAGATCTTTACTACGAGCAGTACTTC.

The rearrangement links TRBV12-3 or TRBV12-4 to TRBJ1-2; D not resolved. V shed 5 bases and J shed 2 bases, with 18 bases lying between them. This CDR3 is 16 amino acids long. As DNA, the CDR3 is TGTGCCAGCAGTCCACGATCCCGAACGGGGAACTATGGCTACACCTTC. This translates into CASSPRSRTGNYGYTF.

The J gene is TRBJ1-6, the V gene TRBV18; possibly TRBD1 for D (6 bases). The CDR3 consists of 16 residues. The germline V gene encodes CDR1 KGHSH and CDR2 LQKENI. V lost 0 bases and J lost 7, with 13 bases in between. This chain's CDR3 is CASSPPSRGSNSPLHF. In DNA, the CDR3 is TGTGCCAGCTCACCACCGAGCAGGGGAAGCAATTCACCCCTCCACTTT.

This clone is labeled medium-sized. V is TRBV27 and J is TRBJ1-2, with 12 bases fitting TRBD1. The CDR3 sequence is 18 residues long. V trimming: 1 base; J trimming: 2 bases; junction bases outside the gene matches: 8. Germline V gene sequence: CDR1 MNHEY, CDR2 SMNVEV (reference sequence). The CDR3 is CASSLYGGDRGQNYGYTF. The CDR3 bases are TGTGCCAGCAGTTTATACGGGGGGGACAGGGGGCAAAACTATGGCTACACCTTC.

This clone was counted many times. V gene TRBV20-1 combines with J gene TRBJ2-3; D is undetermined. The V gene's germline CDR1 is DFQATT and CDR2 SNEGSKA (reference sequence). The CDR3 totals 13 residues. V lost 5 bases, J lost 0 bases, and 9 bases lay in between. CDR3: CSAPKTSTDTQYF. The CDR3 DNA is TGCAGTGCTCCGAAAACTAGCACAGATACGCAGTATTTT.

This clone is medium-sized within its sample. The rearrangement uses TRBV27 and TRBJ1-2; D perhaps matches TRBD1 (5 bases). The CDR3 runs to 14 residues. V lost 6 bases to trimming and J lost 6 bases, with 17 bases between them. Germline CDR1 and CDR2: MNHEY and SMNVEV (reference sequence). The CDR3 protein is CASSRGTSTNGYTF. CDR3 sequence (DNA): TGTGCCAGCAGCCGAGGGACGAGTACTAATGGCTACACCTTC.

This clone appeared a few times. This chain links TRBV6-1 with TRBJ2-3, with 9 bases aligning to TRBD1. With V trimmed by 6 bases and J by 3 bases, 7 bases remained unmatched. The CDR3 length is 15 residues. Germline V gene data show CDR1 as MNHNS and CDR2 as SASEGT. Here the CDR3 reads CASRRTGDYTDTQYF. CDR3 DNA sequence: TGTGCCAGCAGAAGGACAGGGGACTATACAGATACGCAGTATTTT.

On this clone: The conserved closing phenylalanine or tryptophan is absent in this CDR3, likely reflecting a read error. The DNA is left out, because the CDR3 cannot be placed on it with certainty; the CDR3 is given as TCRdb lists it. This rearrangement joins TRBV15 to TRBJ2-1; TRBD1 reflects the table's D call only, with no check against the DNA. Including both end residues, the CDR3 is 14 amino acids long. Germline V gene lookup returns CDR1 LNHNV and CDR2 YYDKDF (reference sequence). The CDR3 sequence is CATSAGTGGNEKFL.

The gene calls are TRBV7-3 and TRBJ2-1, with D tentatively TRBD1 (5 bases). This CDR3 spans 12 amino acids. Germline V gene sequence: CDR1 SGHTA, CDR2 FQGTGA. V dropped 2 bases and J dropped 9 bases, with 8 bases sitting between them. CDR3 in DNA: TGTGCCAGCAGCTTAGGGGCATCTGAGCAGTTCTTC. Its translation is CASSLGASEQFF. The full variable domain, in which reference TRBV7-3 and TRBJ2-1 provide the parts outside the CDR3, is GAGVSQTPSNKVTEKGKYVELRCDPISGHTALYWYRQSLGQGPEFLIYFQGTGAADDSGLPNDRFFAVRPEGSVSTLKIQRTERGDSAVYLCASSLGASEQFFGPGTRLTVL.

This clone has at least ten counts. The chain employs TRBV7-9 and TRBJ2-5; D possibly corresponds to TRBD1 (6 bases). Germline-derived CDR1 and CDR2 are SEHNR and FQNEAQ (reference sequence). The CDR3 is made up of 15 amino acids. V was shortened by 5 bases and J by 1 base, with 14 bases between the two germline ends. The CDR3 sequence is CASSPQTGPQETQYF. The DNA for the CDR3 is TGTGCCAGCAGCCCTCAGACAGGACCCCAAGAGACCCAGTACTTC.

This clone was found many times. The chain joins TRBV29-1 to TRBJ2-7; 9 bases are a match to TRBD1. The CDR3 length is 14 residues. V was pared by 5 bases and J by 4 bases, with 9 bases of the junction left unmatched. Germline-derived CDR1 and CDR2 are SQVTM and ANQGSEA. The CDR3 DNA sequence: TGCAGCGTTAAATTCGCGGACAGGGGTTACGAGCAGTACTTC. It yields the protein CSVKFADRGYEQYF.

The rearrangement joins TRBV16 to TRBJ2-7; D unresolved. Germline loops: CDR1 KGHSY, CDR2 FQNENV. The CDR3 runs to 12 residues. Trimming stripped 0 bases from V and 10 bases from J, with 10 bases between. CDR3 sequence (DNA): TGTGCCAGCAGCCAATCGGTTGGCGATCAGTACTTC. As protein: CASSQSVGDQYF.

With regard to this clone: A much larger clone is a single base away; this may be a read error. The CDR3 ends on some other residue instead of the conserved phenylalanine or tryptophan, so this is likely a read error. The rearrangement links TRBV19 to TRBJ2-5; 12 bases are shared with TRBD2. Germline V gene lookup returns CDR1 LNHDA and CDR2 SQIVND (reference sequence). The CDR3 has 15 amino acids. CDR3 DNA: TGTGACAGTAGTATAACTAGCGGGAGGATAGAGACCCAGTACCTC. Residues: CDSSITSGRIETQYL.

This clone qualifies as large. The chain employs TRBV6-5 and TRBJ1-1; D uncertain. The CDR3 runs 15 residues. Trimming shortened V by 0 bases and J by 4 bases, and 12 bases separated the two germline ends. Germline V gives CDR1 MNHEY, CDR2 SVGAGI. CDR3 region: CASSYSPGGGTEAFF. The DNA for the CDR3 is TGTGCCAGCAGTTACTCACCAGGAGGAGGCACTGAAGCTTTCTTT.

The chain joins TRBV6-6 to TRBJ1-6; 8 bases line up with TRBD1. Trimming took 2 bases from V and 10 from J; bases not matched to a gene: 13. CDR1 and CDR2 (germline): MNHNY, SVGAGI (reference sequence). CDR3 size: 17 residues. The DNA for the CDR3 is TGTGCCAGCAGTTACGAAGGTCAGGGGGCGCGTAGATCACCCCTCCACTTT. It yields the protein CASSYEGQGARRSPLHF.

V usage is TRBV28 and J usage is TRBJ1-5; a possible D gene is TRBD1 (6 bases). CDR1 MDHEN and CDR2 SYDVKM come from the germline V gene. Trimming cost V 4 bases and J 5 bases, with 18 bases left between them. This CDR3 region has 16 residues. CDR3 sequence: CASSSVGAGFDQPQHF. CDR3 bases: TGTGCCAGCAGTTCTGTGGGGGCAGGGTTTGATCAGCCCCAGCATTTT.

This clone was recorded many times. The junction shows a germline mismatch at one end, possibly a read error. The V gene is TRBV7-8, the J gene TRBJ2-1, with 9 bases identical to TRBD2. The CDR3 length is 18 residues. The germline V gene has CDR1 SGHVS and CDR2 FQNEAQ. Here the CDR3 reads CAGSPNRILAGSYNEQFF. As DNA, the CDR3 is TGTGCCGGCAGCCCGAATAGGATACTAGCGGGCTCCTACAATGAGCAGTTCTTC.